This T cell receptor beta chain was sequenced for a study of cytomegalovirus exposure and HLA in healthy donors (dated by TCRdb to 2015 to 2018). For context, the study as a whole: An earlier analysis of several hundred of the donors reported 250 to 350 Gb of sequence data and approximately 110 million unique TCR beta sequences from about 179 million T cells. Roughly 300 gigabases of sequencing data and 75 million to 85 million unique TCR sequences made up an early release that covered 640 HLA-typed donors. Among the approximately 400 genotyped donors, approximately 81% belonged to the genetic ancestry cluster associated with self-reported Caucasian donors. The study aimed to test whether cataloging public T cell receptors could reveal signatures of past pathogen exposure. The study used immunosequencing to profile the T cell repertoires of approximately 690 subjects and linked those repertoires to cytomegalovirus serostatus. A separate validation cohort of roughly 120 different subjects was used in addition to the roughly 670-subject first cohort. The study combined high-throughput TCR immunosequencing, statistical association of individual TCRs with disease status, and machine learning to predict cytomegalovirus infection status. A later analysis re-examined previously published TCR beta repertoires from just over 650 donors and added high-resolution HLA genotyping to investigate patterns of TCR occurrence. Rather than using new phenotypic data, the later analysis identified candidate immune exposures from TCR beta sequences and from how often those sequences occurred across donors. An earlier analysis of some 500 of the donors applied high-throughput TCR beta sequencing to assess whether each TCR beta V gene segment acted as functional or pseudogenic. Alongside the repertoire data, information on donor age, sex, ethnicity and CMV serostatus was compiled. Genome-wide SNP genotypes for about 60% of the roughly 700 donors were used in a later genetic analysis, which treated that subset as a discovery cohort. All discovery cohort repertoires had been generated on a single sequencing platform. HLA typing included class I and class II loci at four-digit resolution. The number of donors typed differed by locus, with 629-630 for A, B, C, DRB1 and DQB1, 522 for DQA1, over 600 for DPA1, and 450 to 480 for DPB1. Roughly five DR-DQ haplotypes were handled as single units for association and clustering because linkage in the cohort was strong. Among some 400 genotyped donors of the cohort, an average of about 240,000 unique TCR beta nucleotide sequences were sequenced per donor, around 20% of them non-productive. Summary of the overall study and its limitations: Strong co-occurrence of HLA alleles, especially DR and DQ, made assigning TCR associations to individual alleles difficult. The study listed over 150 TCR beta chains as associated with cytomegalovirus. Some IMGT-functional V segments, including TRBV6-2 and TRBV6-3, could not be distinguished by the 87-base-pair reads and were therefore excluded. The presence/absence analyses assumed that sequencing depth was roughly uniform across donors, and that assumption may not be true. At a false discovery rate of 0.05, a later analysis linked around 17,000 TCR beta sequences to specific HLA alleles. A group of highly shared sequence variants was considered likely to be a technical artifact of the sequencing pipeline. A later analysis found that TCR association rates varied across HLA loci, with DRB1 alleles showing the most associated TCRs and HLA-C alleles the fewest. Because counts were too low, seventeen rarely observed V segments, including chromosome 9 orphons, were excluded from the earlier analysis of about 500 of the donors. It was suggested by the authors that the approach could potentially be generalized to other disease states and immunological phenotypes. A later analysis reported that several top co-occurrence clusters appeared linked to parvovirus B19, influenza, CMV and Epstein-Barr virus. The classifier was reported to diagnose cytomegalovirus status with high specificity and sensitivity in both the original and validation cohorts. For the cohort, immune exposure information was limited to CMV serostatus. Most CMV-associated TCR beta chains appeared to be HLA-restricted in a later analysis, and the HLA associations seemed to be driven largely by CMV exposure. Linkage disequilibrium might explain the correlated functional status among segregating V segments, but an unknown experimental factor could not be ruled out. In vitro tests confirmed that three of the cytomegalovirus-associated TCR beta chains recognize cytomegalovirus antigens. A further reported finding was that TCR beta sequences accurately predicted the HLA-A and HLA-B alleles for most subjects in the first cohort. Only TCR beta chains were sequenced in this cohort, and the absence of alpha or paired-chain data limited detectable features. A later genetic analysis associated a missense DCLRE1C variant with V-gene and J-gene trimming of TCR beta chains, and an independent cohort replicated the association. In an earlier analysis of roughly 500 of the donors, most TCR beta V segments appeared in productive rearrangements about 87% or about 30% of the time, broadly matching IMGT annotations. HLA typing was unavailable for some donors at each locus, so association tests used only the typed subset. Compared with the approximately 700-donor mean, donors in an Asian-associated ancestry cluster had fewer N-insertions in productive TCRs, according to a later genetic analysis. A later analysis found that HLA-associated TCR beta chains were more clonally expanded and had lower generation probabilities than equally common non-associated chains. While some public TCRs were present in many individuals, most TCR sequences turned up only very rarely across donors.

CDR1 and CDR2 are read off the germline V gene as SNHLY and FYNNEI. From cysteine to phenylalanine, the CDR3 is 15 amino acids long. Of the read, only the CDR3 DNA is kept; its 45 bases are in frame from base 1. The V end loses 6 bases and the J end loses 3 bases, and a stretch of 18 bases separates them. With regard to this clone: Which antigen it targets is not known. Base qualities are not at hand, and no much larger clone is one base apart.

The library came from the immunoSEQ multiplex PCR assay. The multiplex PCR relied on a mix of 60 forward primers for TCR Vbeta segments and 13 reverse primers for TCR Jbeta segments. The CDR3 region of rearranged TCR beta genes was amplified from genomic DNA with a multiplex PCR assay. Amplified TCR beta libraries were sequenced as 87-base-pair reads on the Illumina HiSeq System. As for the original processing: Across the 500 to 750 repertoires, a later analysis counted some 80 million unique TCR beta chains, some 11 million of which were shared by at least two donors. Raw reads were error-corrected and collapsed into unique sequences by a nearest-neighbor algorithm in which closely related sequences were merged to remove PCR and sequencing errors. V, D and J gene segments were assigned by aligning CDR3 sequences to IMGT reference sequences. For a sequence to be retained, a match of at least six nucleotides was required to both a V gene segment and a J gene segment. A rearrangement was called productive if the CDR3 had no stop codons and remained in frame with V and J, and every other rearrangement was called non-productive. Following IMGT convention, CDR3 was defined as the stretch from the second conserved V-encoded cysteine to the conserved J-encoded phenylalanine. Sequences without an unambiguous match to a single V gene segment were excluded from the earlier analysis of 500 to 700 of the donors. In an earlier analysis of approximately 560 of the donors, a V segment was called functional when productive rearrangements were above 56.7%, and segregating when the standard deviation between donors exceeded 5%. A statistical classification framework was built for diagnosing cytomegalovirus status from the catalog of TCR beta chain sequences. In a later analysis, V and J genes were assigned by comparing TCR nucleotide sequences against IMGT/GENE-DB human TR gene sequences. In a later analysis, CDR3 sequences and most-parsimonious VDJ recombination scenarios were assigned using the TCRdist pipeline. In a later analysis, each TCR beta chain was defined by its CDR3 amino acid sequence together with its V-gene family, and reads without a unique V-gene family were excluded. A later analysis removed 600 or so highly shared, low-generation-probability nucleotide sequences to deal with suspected cross-contamination and a sequencing artifact. For each public chain, a later analysis derived a clonal expansion index from normalized ranks of inferred template counts within each repertoire. In a later analysis, generation probabilities were computed with a VDJ recombination model fitted to out-of-frame rearrangements, and the resulting probabilities were checked against IGoR. In a later analysis, TCR-TCR, TCR-HLA and TCR-CMV co-occurrence was scored with hypergeometric tests, and a repertoire-size bias correction was applied to TCR pairs. To estimate false discovery rates, a later analysis permuted the HLA or CMV assignments 20 times. In a later analysis, co-occurring TCRs were grouped with DBSCAN, and TCRdist sequence similarity was added when clustering was performed within HLA-allele-positive subsets. Repertoires with fewer than 30,000 or more than 120,000 public chains, plus five repertoires with anomalous nucleotide sharing, were excluded from co-occurrence clustering. TCRdb mirrors the immuneACCESS table, restricted to in-frame sequences. Some clones are absent from its copies; in checked studies, under half trace to an unresolved V gene, and the reason for the others is unknown. V and J calls and clone size are as listed in that table; D and trimming were resolved from the DNA. Across this sample there are over 100,000 clones, with approximately 80% seen only once. The leading ten clones occupy 8.5% to 10% of the sample.

In total, roughly 670 healthy bone marrow donors made up the cohort. Cohort members were all nominally healthy when sampled, although unrecorded immune exposures were likely present. The donor was CMV seropositive and belonged to the group of over 250 seropositive cohort members. Every donor gave a peripheral blood sample, and the peripheral blood mononuclear cells from that sample were used for TCR beta sequencing. Genomic DNA extraction from the blood cell samples was performed with the Qiagen DNeasy Blood Extraction Kit. This sequence originates from a male donor in good health and CMV-seropositive. The chain employs TRBV2 and TRBJ2-7, and possibly TRBD2, on 6 matching bases. The source material was PBMCs. The CDR3 region reads CASSVSPSGYYEQYF. In nucleotide form, the sequence is TGTGCCAGCAGCGTGAGTCCCAGCGGGTACTACGAGCAGTACTTC.